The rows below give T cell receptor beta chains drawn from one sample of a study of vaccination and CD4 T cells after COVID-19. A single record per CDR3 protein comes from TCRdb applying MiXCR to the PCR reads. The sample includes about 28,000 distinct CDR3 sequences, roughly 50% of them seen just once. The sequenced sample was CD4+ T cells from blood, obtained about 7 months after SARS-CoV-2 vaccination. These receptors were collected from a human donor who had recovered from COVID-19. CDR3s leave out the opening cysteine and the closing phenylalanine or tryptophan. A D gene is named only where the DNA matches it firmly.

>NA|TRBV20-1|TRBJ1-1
SAQTAYLVNTEAF
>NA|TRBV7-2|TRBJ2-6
ASSLGPGSGANVLT
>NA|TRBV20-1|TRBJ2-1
SAPAYNEQF
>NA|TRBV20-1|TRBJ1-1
SARELTGNTEAF
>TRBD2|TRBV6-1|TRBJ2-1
ASSKGLAGVNEQF
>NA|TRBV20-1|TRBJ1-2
RTDTGDNYGYT
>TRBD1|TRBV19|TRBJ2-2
ASSIGQGVGTGELF
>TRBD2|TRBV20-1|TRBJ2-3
SARVPGRVDTQY
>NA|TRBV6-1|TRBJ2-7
ASSEYDVEQY
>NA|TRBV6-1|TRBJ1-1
ASSLGREAF